The following is a T cell receptor beta chain sequence with its context. This sample is part of a study of long-term antiretroviral therapy in people with HIV. This was the immunoSEQ v3.0 assay at survey level. Sequencing used immunoSEQ multiplex PCR; TCRdb keeps in-frame clones, though not all of them. This sample has around 20,000 clones, with more than 75% found just once. Germline V CDR1 and CDR2: MDHEN, SYDVKM. V trimming: 4 bases; J trimming: 5 bases; junction bases outside the gene matches: 6. The CDR3 sequence is 15 residues long. The sample consisted of unsorted PBMCs, taken 2.6 years after starting antiretroviral therapy. V usage is TRBV28 and J usage is TRBJ1-5, with 9 bases that match TRBD1. The sequence was collected from a woman between 50 and 59 years old with HIV. CDR3 in amino acids: CASSSTGTGYQPQHF. The CDR3, as DNA: TGTGCCAGCAGTTCAACCGGGACAGGGTATCAGCCCCAGCATTTT.